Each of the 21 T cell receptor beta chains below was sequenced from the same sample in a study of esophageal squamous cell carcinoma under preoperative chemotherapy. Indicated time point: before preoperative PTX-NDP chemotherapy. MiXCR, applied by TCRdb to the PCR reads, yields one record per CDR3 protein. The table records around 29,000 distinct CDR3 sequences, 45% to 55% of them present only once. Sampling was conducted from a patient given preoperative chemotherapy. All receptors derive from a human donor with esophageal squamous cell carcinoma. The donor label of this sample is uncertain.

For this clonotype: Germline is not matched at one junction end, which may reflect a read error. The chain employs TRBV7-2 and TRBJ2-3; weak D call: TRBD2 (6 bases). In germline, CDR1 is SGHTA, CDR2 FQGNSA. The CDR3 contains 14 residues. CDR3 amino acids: CAGSGRRDPETQYF. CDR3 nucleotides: TGTGCGGGGAGCGGGCGCCGTGACCCAGAGACGCAGTATTTC.

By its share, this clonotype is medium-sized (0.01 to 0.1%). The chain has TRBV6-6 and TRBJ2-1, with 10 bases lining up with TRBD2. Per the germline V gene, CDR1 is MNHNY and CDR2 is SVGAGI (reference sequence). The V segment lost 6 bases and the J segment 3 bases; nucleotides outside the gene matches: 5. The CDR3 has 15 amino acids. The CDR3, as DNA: TGTGCCAGCAGCATACTAGCGGGAAGCTACAATGAGCAGTTCTTC. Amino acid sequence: CASSILAGSYNEQFF.

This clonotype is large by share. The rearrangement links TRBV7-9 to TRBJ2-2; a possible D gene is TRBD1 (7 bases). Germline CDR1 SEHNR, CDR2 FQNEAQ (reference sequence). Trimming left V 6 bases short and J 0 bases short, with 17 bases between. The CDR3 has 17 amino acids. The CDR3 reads CASSQSGGTANTGELFF. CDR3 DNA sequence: TGTGCCAGCAGTCAAAGTGGCGGGACAGCGAACACCGGGGAGCTGTTTTTT.

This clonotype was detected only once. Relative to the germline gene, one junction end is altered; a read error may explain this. CDR3 in DNA: TGTGCCAGCAGCCGCGTCACGGGGCGGGCGGCCAAAAACATGCAGTACTTC. This encodes CASSRVTGRAAKNMQYF. V and J are TRBV7-6 and TRBJ2-4, with D possibly called TRBD1 or TRBD2 (5 bases each). From germline, CDR1 is SGHVS and CDR2 FNYEAQ. The CDR3 totals 17 residues.

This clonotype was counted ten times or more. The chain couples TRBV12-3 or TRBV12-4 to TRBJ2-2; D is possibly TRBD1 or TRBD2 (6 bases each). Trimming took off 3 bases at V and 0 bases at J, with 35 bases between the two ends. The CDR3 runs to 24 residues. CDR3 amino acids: CASSLSLQAGVASEHGTNTGELFF. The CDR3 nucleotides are TGTGCCAGCAGTTTGTCCCTACAGGCAGGGGTGGCTAGCGAGCACGGTACGAACACCGGGGAGCTGTTTTTT.

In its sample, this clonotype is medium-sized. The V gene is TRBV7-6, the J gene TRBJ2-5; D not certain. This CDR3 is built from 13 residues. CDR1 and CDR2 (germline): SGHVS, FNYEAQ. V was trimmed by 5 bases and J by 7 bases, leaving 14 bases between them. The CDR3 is CASSMGGGGTQYF. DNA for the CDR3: TGTGCCAGCAGCATGGGCGGCGGTGGGACCCAGTACTTC.

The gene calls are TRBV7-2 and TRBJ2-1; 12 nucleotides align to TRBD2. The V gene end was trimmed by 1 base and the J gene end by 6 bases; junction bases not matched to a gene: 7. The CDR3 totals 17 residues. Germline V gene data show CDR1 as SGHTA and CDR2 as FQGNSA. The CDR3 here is CASSLVLAGGLGNEQFF. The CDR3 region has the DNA TGTGCCAGCAGCTTAGTTCTAGCGGGAGGGCTGGGCAATGAGCAGTTCTTC.

The CDR3 DNA sequence: TGTGCCACCAGCCCACAGGACTTGGGGGGGGAGACCCAGTACTTC. Its translation: CATSPQDLGGETQYF. This rearrangement joins TRBV15 to TRBJ2-5; TRBD2 agrees at 7 bases. This CDR3 has 15 amino acids. After removal of 5 bases from V and 5 bases from J, the junction contained 11 bases not matched to a gene. Germline V lookup: CDR1 LNHNV, CDR2 YYDKDF (reference sequence).

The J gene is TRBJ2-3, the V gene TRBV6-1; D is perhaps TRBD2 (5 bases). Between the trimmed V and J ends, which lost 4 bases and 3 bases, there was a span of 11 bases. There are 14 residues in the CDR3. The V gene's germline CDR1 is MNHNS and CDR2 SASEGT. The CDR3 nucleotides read TGTGCCAGCAGTGCAACTAGTTCAACAGATACGCAGTATTTT. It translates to CASSATSSTDTQYF.

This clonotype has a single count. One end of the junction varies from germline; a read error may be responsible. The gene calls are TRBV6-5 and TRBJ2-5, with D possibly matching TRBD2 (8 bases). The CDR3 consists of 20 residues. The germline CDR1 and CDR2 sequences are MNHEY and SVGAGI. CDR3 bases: TGTGCCAGCAGTTACTCGGGGGCGGGACTAGGGGGCCGTGACCAAGATACCCAGTACTTC. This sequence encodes CASSYSGAGLGGRDQDTQYF.

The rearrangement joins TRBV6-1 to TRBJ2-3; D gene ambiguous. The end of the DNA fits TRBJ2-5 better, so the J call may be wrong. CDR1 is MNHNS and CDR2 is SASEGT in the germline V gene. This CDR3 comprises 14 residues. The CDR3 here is CASSDDRAADTQYF. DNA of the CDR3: TGTGCCAGCAGTGACGACCGGGCCGCAGATACCCAGTACTTC.

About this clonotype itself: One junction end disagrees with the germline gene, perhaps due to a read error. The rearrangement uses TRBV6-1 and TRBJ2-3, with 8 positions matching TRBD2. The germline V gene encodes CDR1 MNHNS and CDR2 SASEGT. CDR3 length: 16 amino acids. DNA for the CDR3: TGTGCCAGCCGCGTATCGGGGGGGGGAGGCACAGATACGCAGTACTTT. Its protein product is CASRVSGGGGTDTQYF.

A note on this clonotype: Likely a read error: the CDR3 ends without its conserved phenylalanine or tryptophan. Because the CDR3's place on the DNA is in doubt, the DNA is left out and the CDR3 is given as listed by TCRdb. The CDR3 spells CASSLNGLEQKSQHS. The V call is TRBV7-3, the J call TRBJ2-5. Germline V CDR1 and CDR2: SGHTA, FQGTGA. The CDR3 adds up to 15 amino acids, both ends counted.

The CDR3 region is CASSSFTYEQYF. CDR3 nucleotides: TGTGCCAGCAGTTCGTTTACCTACGAGCAGTACTTC. This sequence joins TRBV12-3 or TRBV12-4 and TRBJ2-1; no clear D. The J call may be incorrect, as the DNA end agrees better with TRBJ2-7. The CDR3 extends over 12 amino acids.

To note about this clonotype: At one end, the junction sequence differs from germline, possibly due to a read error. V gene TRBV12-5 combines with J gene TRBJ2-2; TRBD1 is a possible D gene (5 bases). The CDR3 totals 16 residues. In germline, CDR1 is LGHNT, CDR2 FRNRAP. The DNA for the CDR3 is TGTGCTAGTGGTTTGGTAGTAGGTGGGGCTGGCGAGACGCTGTATTTT. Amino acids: CASGLVVGGAGETLYF.

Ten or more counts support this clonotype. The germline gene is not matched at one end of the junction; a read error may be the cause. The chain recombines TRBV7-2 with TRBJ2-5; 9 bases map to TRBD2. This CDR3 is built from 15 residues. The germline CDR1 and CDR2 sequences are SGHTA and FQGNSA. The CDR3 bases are TGTGCCAGCAGCTCCCTCACCATAGCGGGAGCCACCCCCCACTTC. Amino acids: CASSSLTIAGATPHF.

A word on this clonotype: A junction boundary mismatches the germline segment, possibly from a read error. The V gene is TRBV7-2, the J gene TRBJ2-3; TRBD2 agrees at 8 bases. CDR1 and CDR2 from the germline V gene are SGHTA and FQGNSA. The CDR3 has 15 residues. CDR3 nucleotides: TGTGCCAGCAGCTCCAGCGGGAGTAAGGCAAATACGCAGTATTTC. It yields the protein CASSSSGSKANTQYF.

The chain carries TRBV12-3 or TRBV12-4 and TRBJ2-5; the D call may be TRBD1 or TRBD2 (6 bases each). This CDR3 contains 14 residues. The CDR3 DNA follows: TGTGCGGGGCCCGGGGGCGGTGACCAAGAGACCCAGTACTTC. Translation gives CAGPGGGDQETQYF.

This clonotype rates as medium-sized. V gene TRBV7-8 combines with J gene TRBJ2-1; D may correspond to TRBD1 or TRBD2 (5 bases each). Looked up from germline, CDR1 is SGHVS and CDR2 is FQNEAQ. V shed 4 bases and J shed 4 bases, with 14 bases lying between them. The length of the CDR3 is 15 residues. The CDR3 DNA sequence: TGTGCCAGCAGCTACCGGGACCTTACTTACAATGAGCAGTTCTTC. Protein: CASSYRDLTYNEQFF.

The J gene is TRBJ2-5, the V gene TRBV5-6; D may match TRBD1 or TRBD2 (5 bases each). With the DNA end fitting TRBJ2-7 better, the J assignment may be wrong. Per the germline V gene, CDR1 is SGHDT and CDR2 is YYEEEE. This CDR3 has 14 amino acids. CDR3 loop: CASSTTGAPYEQYF. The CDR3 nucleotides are TGTGCCAGCAGCACAACCGGGGCCCCCTACGAGCAGTACTTC.

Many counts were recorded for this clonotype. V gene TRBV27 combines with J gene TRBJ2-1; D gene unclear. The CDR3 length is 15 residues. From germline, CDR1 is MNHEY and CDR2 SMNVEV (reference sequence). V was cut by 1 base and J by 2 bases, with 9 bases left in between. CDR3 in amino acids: CASSLLSGPYNEQFF. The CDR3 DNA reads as TGTGCCAGCAGTTTATTGTCCGGCCCCTACAATGAGCAGTTCTTC.